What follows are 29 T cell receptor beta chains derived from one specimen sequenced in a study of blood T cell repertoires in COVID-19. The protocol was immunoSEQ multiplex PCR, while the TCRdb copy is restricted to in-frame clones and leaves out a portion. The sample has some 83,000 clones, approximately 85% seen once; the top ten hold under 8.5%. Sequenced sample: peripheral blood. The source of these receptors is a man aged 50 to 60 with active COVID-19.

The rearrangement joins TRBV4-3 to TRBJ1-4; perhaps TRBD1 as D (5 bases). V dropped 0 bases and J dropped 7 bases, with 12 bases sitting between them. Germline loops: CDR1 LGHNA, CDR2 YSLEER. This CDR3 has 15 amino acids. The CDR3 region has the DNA TGCGCCAGCAGCCAAGACTTTCAGGGAGGTGAAAAACTGTTTTTT. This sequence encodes CASSQDFQGGEKLFF.

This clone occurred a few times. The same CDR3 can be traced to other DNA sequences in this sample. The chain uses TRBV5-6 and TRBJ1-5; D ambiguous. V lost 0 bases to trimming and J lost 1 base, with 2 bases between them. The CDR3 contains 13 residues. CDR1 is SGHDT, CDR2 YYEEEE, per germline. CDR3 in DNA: TGTGCCAGCAGCTTGGCAAGCAATCAGCCCCAGCATTTT. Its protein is CASSLASNQPQHF. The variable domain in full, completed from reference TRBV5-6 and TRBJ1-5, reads DAGVTQSPTHLIKTRGQQVTLRCSPKSGHDTVSWYQQALGQGPQFIFQYYEEEERQRGNFPDRFSGHQFPNYSSELNVNALLLGDSALYLCASSLASNQPQHFGDGTRLSIL.

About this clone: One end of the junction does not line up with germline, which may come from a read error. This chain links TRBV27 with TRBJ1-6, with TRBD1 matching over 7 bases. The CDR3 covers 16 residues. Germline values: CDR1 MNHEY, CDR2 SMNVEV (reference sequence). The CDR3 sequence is CASSLSMTGTNSPLHF. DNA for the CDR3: TGTGCCAGCAGTCTATCAATGACAGGGACAAATTCACCCCTCCACTTT.

Here the CDR3 DNA reads TGTGCCAGCAGTTACCAACAGGGACCTTGGGAGCCCCAGCATTTT. Its protein product is CASSYQQGPWEPQHF. This chain connects TRBV6-2 or TRBV6-3 to TRBJ1-5, with D perhaps matching TRBD1 (6 bases). Germline V gene data show CDR1 as MNHEY and CDR2 as SVGEGT. The CDR3 is made up of 15 amino acids. The ends were cut back, 2 bases at V and 8 bases at J, with 16 bases in the middle.

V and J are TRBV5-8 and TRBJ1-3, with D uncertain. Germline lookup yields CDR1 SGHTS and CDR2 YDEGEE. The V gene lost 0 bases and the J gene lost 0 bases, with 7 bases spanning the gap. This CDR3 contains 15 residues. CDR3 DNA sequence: TGTGCCAGCAGCTTGGGGCAGTACTCTGGAAACACCATATATTTT. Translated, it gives CASSLGQYSGNTIYF.

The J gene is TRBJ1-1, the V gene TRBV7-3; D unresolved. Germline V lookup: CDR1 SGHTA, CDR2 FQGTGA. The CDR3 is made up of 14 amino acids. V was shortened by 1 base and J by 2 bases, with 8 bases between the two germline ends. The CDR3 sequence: CASSLSEGNTEAFF. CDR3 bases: TGTGCCAGCAGCTTAAGCGAGGGTAACACTGAAGCTTTCTTT.

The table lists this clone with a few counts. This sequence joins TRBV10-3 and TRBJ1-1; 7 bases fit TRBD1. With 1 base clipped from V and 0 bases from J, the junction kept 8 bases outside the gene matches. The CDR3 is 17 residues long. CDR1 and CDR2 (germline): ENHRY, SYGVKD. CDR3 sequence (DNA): TGTGCCATCAGTGAGTTCCAGACAGGGCTCATGAACACTGAAGCTTTCTTT. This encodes CAISEFQTGLMNTEAFF.

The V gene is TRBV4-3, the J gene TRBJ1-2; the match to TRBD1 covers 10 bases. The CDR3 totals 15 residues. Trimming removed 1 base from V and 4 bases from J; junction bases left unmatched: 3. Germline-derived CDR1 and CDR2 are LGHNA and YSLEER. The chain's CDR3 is CASSQVDRGPYGYTF. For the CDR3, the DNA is TGCGCCAGCAGCCAAGTTGACAGGGGGCCCTATGGCTACACCTTC.

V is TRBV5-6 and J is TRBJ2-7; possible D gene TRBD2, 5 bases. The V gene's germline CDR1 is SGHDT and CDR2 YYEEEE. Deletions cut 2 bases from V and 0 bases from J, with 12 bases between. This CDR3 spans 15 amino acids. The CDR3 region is CASSLEIGVSYEQYF. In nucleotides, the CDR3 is TGTGCCAGCAGCTTAGAGATCGGGGTCTCCTACGAGCAGTACTTC.

The CDR3 nucleotides read TGTGCCAGCAGCTATAGCCGGGGCCAAGAGACCCAGTACTTC. Encoded protein: CASSYSRGQETQYF. The chain employs TRBV14 and TRBJ2-5; weak D call: TRBD2 (5 bases). This CDR3 is built from 14 residues. Trimming pared 5 bases from V and 1 base from J, leaving 11 bases between. The germline CDR1 and CDR2 sequences are SGHDN and FVKESK.

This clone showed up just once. The CDR3 sequence: CASSRLQGNGELFF. CDR3 nucleotide sequence: TGTGCCAGTAGTCGTTTACAGGGCAACGGGGAGCTGTTTTTT. The chain uses TRBV19 and TRBJ2-2, with D perhaps matching TRBD1 (6 bases). The CDR3 is 14 residues long. V lost 5 bases and J lost 7, with 14 bases in between. Looked up from germline, CDR1 is LNHDA and CDR2 is SQIVND (reference sequence). The full variable domain, its missing parts supplied by reference TRBV19 and TRBJ2-2, is DGGITQSPKYLFRKEGQNVTLSCEQNLNHDAMYWYRQDPGQGLRLIYYSQIVNDFQKGDIAEGYSVSREKKESFPLTVTSAQKNPTAFYLCASSRLQGNGELFFGEGSRLTVL.

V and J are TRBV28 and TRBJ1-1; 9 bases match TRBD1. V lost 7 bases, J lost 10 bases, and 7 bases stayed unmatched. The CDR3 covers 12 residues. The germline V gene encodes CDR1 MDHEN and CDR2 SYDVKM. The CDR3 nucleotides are TGTGCCAGCACCTGGGGGGACAGGGTAGCTTTCTTT. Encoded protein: CASTWGDRVAFF.

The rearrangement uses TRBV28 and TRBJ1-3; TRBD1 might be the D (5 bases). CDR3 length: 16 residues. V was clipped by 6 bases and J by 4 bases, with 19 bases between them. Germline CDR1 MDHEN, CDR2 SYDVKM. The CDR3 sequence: CASSPQTATLGNTIYF. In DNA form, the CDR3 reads TGTGCCAGCAGCCCGCAGACAGCGACTCTGGGAAACACCATATATTTT.

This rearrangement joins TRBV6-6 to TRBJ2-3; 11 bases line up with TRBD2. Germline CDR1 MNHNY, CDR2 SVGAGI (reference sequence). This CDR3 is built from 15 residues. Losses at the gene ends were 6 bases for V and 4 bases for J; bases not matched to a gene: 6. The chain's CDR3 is CASSHGLAGSDTQYF. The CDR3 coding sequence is TGTGCCAGCAGCCACGGACTAGCGGGTTCAGATACGCAGTATTTT.

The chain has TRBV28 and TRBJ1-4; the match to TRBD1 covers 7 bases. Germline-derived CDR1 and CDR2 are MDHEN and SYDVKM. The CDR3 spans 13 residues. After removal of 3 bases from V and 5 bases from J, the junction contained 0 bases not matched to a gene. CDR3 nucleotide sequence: TGTGCCAGCAGTTTGGGACAGAATGAAAAACTGTTTTTT. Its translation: CASSLGQNEKLFF.

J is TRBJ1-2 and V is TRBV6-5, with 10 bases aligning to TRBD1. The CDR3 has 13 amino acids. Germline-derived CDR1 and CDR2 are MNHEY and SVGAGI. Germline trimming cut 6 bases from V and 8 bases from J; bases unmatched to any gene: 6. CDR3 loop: CASRQTGGRGYTF. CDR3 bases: TGTGCCAGCAGGCAGACAGGGGGCCGGGGCTACACCTTC.

The CDR3 is CASSLFWTSGFNEQFF. CDR3 nucleotide sequence: TGTGCCAGCAGCTTATTCTGGACTAGCGGGTTTAATGAGCAGTTCTTC. The chain carries TRBV7-6 and TRBJ2-1; 11 bases agree with TRBD2. Trimming took 2 bases from V and 7 from J; bases not matched to a gene: 7. Germline loops: CDR1 SGHVS, CDR2 FNYEAQ. The CDR3 has 16 amino acids. Variable domain in full (rest from reference TRBV7-6 and TRBJ2-1): GAGVSQSPRYKVTKRGQDVALRCDPISGHVSLYWYRQALGQGPEFLTYFNYEAQQDKSGLPNDRFSAERPEGSISTLTIQRTEQRDSAMYRCASSLFWTSGFNEQFFGPGTRLTVL.

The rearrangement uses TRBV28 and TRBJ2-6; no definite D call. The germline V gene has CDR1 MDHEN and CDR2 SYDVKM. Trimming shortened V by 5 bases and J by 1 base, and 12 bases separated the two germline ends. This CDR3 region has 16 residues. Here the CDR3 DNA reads TGTGCCAGCAGTATAACCCCGAGTTCTGGGGCCAACGTCCTGACTTTC. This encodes CASSITPSSGANVLTF. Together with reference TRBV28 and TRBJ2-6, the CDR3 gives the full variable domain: DVKVTQSSRYLVKRTGEKVFLECVQDMDHENMFWYRQDPGLGLRLIYFSYDVKMKEKGDIPEGYSVSREKKERFSLILESASTNQTSMYLCASSITPSSGANVLTFGAGSRLTVL.

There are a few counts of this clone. The CDR3 region has the DNA TGTGCCAGCAGCTTAGTCAACTCTGGGGGCCCCTACGAGCAGTACTTC. It translates to CASSLVNSGGPYEQYF. The chain is built from TRBV11-1 and TRBJ2-7; possible D gene TRBD1, 6 bases. Trimming pared 1 base from V and 2 bases from J, leaving 15 bases between. This CDR3 has 16 amino acids. Germline V gene data show CDR1 as SGHAT and CDR2 as FQDESV (reference sequence).

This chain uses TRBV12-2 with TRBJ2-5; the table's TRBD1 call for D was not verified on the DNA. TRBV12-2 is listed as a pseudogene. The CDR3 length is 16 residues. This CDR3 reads CASRLASGTEQETQYF. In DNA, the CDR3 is TGTGCAAGTCGCTTAGCCTCCGGGACAGAACAAGAGACCCAGTACTTC.

CDR3 coding DNA: TGTGCCAGCAGCCACCGGGACAGGGACTACGAGCAGTACTTC. Its protein is CASSHRDRDYEQYF. V gene TRBV7-9 combines with J gene TRBJ2-7, with 9 bases matching TRBD1. V was clipped by 5 bases and J by 3 bases; unmatched bases: 5. The germline gives CDR1 SEHNR, CDR2 FQNEAQ (reference sequence). The CDR3 covers 14 residues.

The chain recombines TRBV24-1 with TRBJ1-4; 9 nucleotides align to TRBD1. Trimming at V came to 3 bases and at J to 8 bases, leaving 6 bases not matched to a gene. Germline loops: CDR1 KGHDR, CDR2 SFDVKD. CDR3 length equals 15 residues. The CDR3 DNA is TGTGCCACCAGTGATCCGACAGGGGGTCCAGAAAAACTGTTTTTT. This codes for CATSDPTGGPEKLFF.

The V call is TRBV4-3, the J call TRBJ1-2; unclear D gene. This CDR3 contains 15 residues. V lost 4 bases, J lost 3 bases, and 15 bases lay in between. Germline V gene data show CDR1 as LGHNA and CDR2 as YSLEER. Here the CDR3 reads CASSPGIGGDYGYTF. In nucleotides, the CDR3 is TGCGCCAGCAGCCCGGGGATTGGCGGAGACTATGGCTACACCTTC.

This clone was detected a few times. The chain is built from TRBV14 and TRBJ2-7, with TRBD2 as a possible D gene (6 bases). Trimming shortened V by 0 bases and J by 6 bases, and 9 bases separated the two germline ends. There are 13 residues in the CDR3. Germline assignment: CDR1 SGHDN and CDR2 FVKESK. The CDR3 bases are TGTGCCAGCAGCCAAGATCCCGGGGGCGAGCAGTACTTC. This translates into CASSQDPGGEQYF.

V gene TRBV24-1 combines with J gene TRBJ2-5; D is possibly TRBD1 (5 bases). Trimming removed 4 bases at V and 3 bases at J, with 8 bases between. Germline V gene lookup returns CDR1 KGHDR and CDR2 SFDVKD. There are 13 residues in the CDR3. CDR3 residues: CATSEYRKETQYF. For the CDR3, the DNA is TGTGCCACCAGTGAATACAGGAAAGAGACCCAGTACTTC.

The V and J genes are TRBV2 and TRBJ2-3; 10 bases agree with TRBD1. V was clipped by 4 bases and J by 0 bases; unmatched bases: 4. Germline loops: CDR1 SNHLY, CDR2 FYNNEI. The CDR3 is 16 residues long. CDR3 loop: CASSVDRGVSTDTQYF. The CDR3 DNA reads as TGTGCCAGCAGTGTGGACAGGGGGGTTAGCACAGATACGCAGTATTTT.

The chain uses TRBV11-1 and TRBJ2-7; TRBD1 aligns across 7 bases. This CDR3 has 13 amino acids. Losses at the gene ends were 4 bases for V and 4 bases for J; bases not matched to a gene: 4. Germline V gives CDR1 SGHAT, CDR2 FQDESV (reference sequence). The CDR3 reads CASSSLDRYEQYF. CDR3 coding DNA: TGTGCCAGCAGCTCTCTGGACAGGTACGAGCAGTACTTC.

This CDR3 reads CASSGTGGDTGELFF. In DNA form, the CDR3 reads TGTGCCAGCAGCGGAACAGGGGGCGATACCGGGGAGCTGTTTTTT. V is TRBV2 and J is TRBJ2-2; 9 bases are a match to TRBD1. V lost 6 bases, J lost 5 bases, and 7 bases stayed unmatched. Germline V lookup: CDR1 SNHLY, CDR2 FYNNEI. The CDR3 is 15 amino acids. The full variable domain, its missing parts supplied by reference TRBV2 and TRBJ2-2, is EPEVTQTPSHQVTQMGQEVILRCVPISNHLYFYWYRQILGQKVEFLVSFYNNEISEKSEIFDDQFSVERPDGSNFTLKIRSTKLEDSAMYFCASSGTGGDTGELFFGEGSRLTVL.

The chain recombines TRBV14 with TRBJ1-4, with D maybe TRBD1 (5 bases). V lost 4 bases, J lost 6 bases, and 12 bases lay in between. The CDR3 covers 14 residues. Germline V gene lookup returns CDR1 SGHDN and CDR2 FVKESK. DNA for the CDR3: TGTGCCAGCAGCCCCGACAGTGTATATGAAAAACTGTTTTTT. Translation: CASSPDSVYEKLFF.